Presented here are 23 T cell receptor beta chains from one specimen sequenced in a study of blood T cell repertoires in COVID-19. The table came from immunoSEQ multiplex PCR; TCRdb's copy has only in-frame clones and leaves some out. There are some 250,000 clones in the sample; 70% to 90% occur only once, and 0.7% lies in the top ten. The sample taken for sequencing was peripheral blood. These receptors were obtained from a human donor in a cohort sampled during active COVID-19.

CDR3 DNA: TGTGCCAGCAGCTTGGGTTTCGCAGGGAGGGATTGGTTCACTGAAGCTTTCTTT. This codes for CASSLGFAGRDWFTEAFF. This rearrangement joins TRBV5-8 to TRBJ1-1, with a weak D call TRBD1 (5 bases). V was clipped by 0 bases and J by 4 bases, with 22 bases between them. Germline V lookup: CDR1 SGHTS, CDR2 YDEGEE. This CDR3 spans 18 amino acids.

The chain joins TRBV19 to TRBJ1-1, with D tentatively TRBD1 (5 bases). The V gene's germline CDR1 is LNHDA and CDR2 SQIVND (reference sequence). Trimming took off 4 bases at V and 0 bases at J, with 15 bases between the two ends. The CDR3 sequence is 16 residues long. This chain's CDR3 is CASSTGGFLLNTEAFF. As DNA, the CDR3 is TGTGCCAGTAGTACCGGGGGGTTTTTGTTGAACACTGAAGCTTTCTTT.

V gene TRBV27 combines with J gene TRBJ1-1; D perhaps matches TRBD1 (5 bases). Trimming stripped 6 bases from V and 5 bases from J, with 22 bases between. The V gene's germline CDR1 is MNHEY and CDR2 SMNVEV (reference sequence). This CDR3 has 16 residues. CDR3 sequence reads: CASRTWQGTLGTEAFF. The CDR3 DNA is TGTGCCAGCAGGACCTGGCAGGGTACCCTTGGAACTGAAGCTTTCTTT.

The genes are TRBV15 and TRBJ1-5; unclear D gene. Germline CDR1 reads LNHNV; CDR2 reads YYDKDF (reference sequence). V was clipped by 2 bases and J by 0 bases, with 14 bases between them. The CDR3 covers 17 residues. The CDR3 here is CATSRPGLTASNQPQHF. CDR3 nucleotide sequence: TGTGCCACCAGCAGACCTGGTCTGACTGCTAGCAATCAGCCCCAGCATTTT. Based on the CDR3 plus reference TRBV15 and TRBJ1-5, the full variable domain is DAMVIQNPRYQVTQFGKPVTLSCSQTLNHNVMYWYQQKSSQAPKLLFHYYDKDFNNEADTPDNFQSRRPNTSFCFLDIRSPGLGDTAMYLCATSRPGLTASNQPQHFGDGTRLSIL.

The chain is built from TRBV2 and TRBJ1-2, with TRBD1 matching 7 bases. The CDR3 sequence is 15 residues long. Trimming at V came to 6 bases and at J to 0 bases, leaving 7 bases not matched to a gene. Germline loops: CDR1 SNHLY, CDR2 FYNNEI. The CDR3 here is CASSWTGEANYGYTF. The CDR3 DNA reads TGTGCCAGCAGCTGGACAGGCGAAGCTAACTATGGCTACACCTTC.

Only one count was recorded for this clone. The rearrangement links TRBV6-6 to TRBJ1-4; TRBD1 is a possible D gene (5 bases). CDR3 length: 13 amino acids. Germline-derived CDR1 and CDR2 are MNHNY and SVGAGI (reference sequence). Deletions cut 9 bases from V and 6 bases from J, with 14 bases between. CDR3 loop: CASTPGLYEKLFF. The DNA of the CDR3 is TGTGCCAGTACACCGGGACTTTATGAAAAACTGTTTTTT.

This chain uses TRBV7-3 with TRBJ2-5; D is unclear. This CDR3 region has 13 residues. The germline CDR1 and CDR2 sequences are SGHTA and FQGTGA. Between the trimmed V and J ends, which lost 1 base and 3 bases, there was a span of 6 bases. The DNA of the CDR3 is TGTGCCAGCAGCTTAATAGTGGAAGAGACCCAGTACTTC. Protein: CASSLIVEETQYF.

J is TRBJ2-7 and V is TRBV5-6; possible D gene TRBD1, 5 bases. Germline CDR1 and CDR2: SGHDT and YYEEEE. Trimming took off 4 bases at V and 2 bases at J, with 13 bases between the two ends. CDR3 length: 14 residues. The CDR3 bases are TGTGCCAGCAGCCCCCAACAGGTAGCCTACGAGCAGTACTTC. Protein product: CASSPQQVAYEQYF.

The chain employs TRBV6-5 and TRBJ2-7; weak D call: TRBD1 (5 bases). The CDR3 extends over 15 amino acids. Deletions cut 3 bases from V and 6 bases from J, with 18 bases between. The germline gives CDR1 MNHEY, CDR2 SVGAGI. CDR3 nucleotides: TGTGCCAGCAGTTATGGGCGACAGACCCGAGGCGAGCAGTACTTC. Its translation: CASSYGRQTRGEQYF.

The V gene is TRBV6-5, the J gene TRBJ2-7; 8 bases are a match to TRBD1. The CDR3 consists of 13 residues. Germline CDR1 MNHEY, CDR2 SVGAGI. The V and J ends lost 7 bases and 3 bases, in that order; junction bases with no gene match: 5. DNA for the CDR3: TGTGCCAGCACTGCTGACAGGGGCTACGAGCAGTACTTC. Translating it yields CASTADRGYEQYF.

The chain uses TRBV28 and TRBJ1-2; TRBD1 is a possible D gene (6 bases). Germline loops: CDR1 MDHEN, CDR2 SYDVKM. Trimming removed 4 bases at V and 6 bases at J, with 15 bases between. This CDR3 has 14 amino acids. CDR3: CASSSTRTANGYTF. The CDR3 DNA is TGTGCCAGCAGTTCGACCCGGACAGCCAATGGCTACACCTTC.

J is TRBJ2-3 and V is TRBV7-2, with 10 positions matching TRBD2. This CDR3 spans 19 amino acids. Germline values: CDR1 SGHTA, CDR2 FQGNSA. V was clipped by 3 bases and J by 1 base; unmatched bases: 13. CDR3 sequence reads: CASSFLGASGRGGTDTQYF. Written as DNA, the CDR3 is TGTGCCAGCAGCTTTTTGGGGGCTAGCGGGAGAGGGGGCACAGATACGCAGTATTTT.

This clone has only a few counts. CDR3 nucleotide sequence: TGTGCCAGCAGTTCGGACAGATCCTACGAGCAGTACTTC. Its protein product is CASSSDRSYEQYF. J is TRBJ2-7 and V is TRBV12-3 or TRBV12-4; maybe TRBD1 (6 bases). Trimming took 4 bases from V and 1 from J, leaving 8 bases between them. The CDR3 consists of 13 residues.

V and J are TRBV14 and TRBJ1-4; maybe TRBD1 (5 bases). Trimming pared 3 bases from V and 4 bases from J, leaving 21 bases between. CDR3 length: 18 residues. The germline gives CDR1 SGHDN, CDR2 FVKESK. CDR3 sequence: CASSHPLGRGKDNEKLFF. CDR3 sequence (DNA): TGTGCCAGCAGCCACCCCCTAGGAAGGGGCAAGGATAATGAAAAACTGTTTTTT.

The chain recombines TRBV5-4 with TRBJ2-3; D is perhaps TRBD1 (5 bases). The V end lost 2 bases, the J end lost 6 bases, and 13 bases lay between the germline ends. The CDR3 has 14 residues. Germline V gives CDR1 SGHNT, CDR2 YYREEE (reference sequence). CDR3 in DNA: TGTGCCAGCAGCTTAGGGTGGGGCTACGATACGCAGTATTTT. This encodes CASSLGWGYDTQYF. Filled out from reference TRBV5-4 and TRBJ2-3, the complete variable domain reads ETGVTQSPTHLIKTRGQQVTLRCSSQSGHNTVSWYQQALGQGPQFIFQYYREEENGRGNFPPRFSGLQFPNYSSELNVNALELDDSALYLCASSLGWGYDTQYFGPGTRLTVL.

This clone was found once. The J gene is TRBJ2-7, the V gene TRBV9; weak D call: TRBD2 (6 bases). The ends were cut back, 0 bases at V and 4 bases at J, with 11 bases in the middle. The CDR3 has 14 amino acids. The V gene's germline CDR1 is SGDLS and CDR2 YYNGEE. The CDR3 region is CASSVAGESYEQYF. The DNA for the CDR3 is TGTGCCAGCAGCGTAGCGGGAGAGTCTTACGAGCAGTACTTC.

The J gene is TRBJ1-1, the V gene TRBV20-1, with D tentatively TRBD1 (5 bases). CDR1 and CDR2 (germline): DFQATT, SNEGSKA (reference sequence). V gave up 5 bases and J gave up 1 base, with 5 bases separating them. The length of the CDR3 is 11 residues. CDR3 nucleotides: TGCAGTGCTCAGGGGAACACTGAAGCTTTCTTT. Translating gives CSAQGNTEAFF.

The chain couples TRBV23-1 to TRBJ1-2; D may be TRBD1 (6 bases). TRBV23-1 is reported as an ORF; its role is uncertain. Trimming took off 7 bases at V and 10 bases at J, with 19 bases between the two ends. The CDR3 extends over 13 amino acids. The CDR3 protein is CASKQGRNFIYTF. CDR3 sequence (DNA): TGCGCCAGCAAACAGGGTAGGAATTTTATCTACACCTTC.

The rearrangement uses TRBV30 and TRBJ1-3, with D maybe TRBD1 (6 bases). Germline V gene data show CDR1 as GTSNPN and CDR2 as SVGIG (reference sequence). The CDR3 length is 14 residues. The V and J ends lost 1 base and 3 bases respectively, with 10 bases between them. The CDR3: CAWSAGGNGNTIYF. The CDR3 coding sequence is TGTGCCTGGAGTGCTGGGGGCAATGGAAACACCATATATTTT.

The J gene is TRBJ1-4, the V gene TRBV12-5, with 10 bases identical to TRBD1. Germline CDR1 and CDR2: LGHNT and FRNRAP. The CDR3 has 15 amino acids. V gave up 0 bases and J gave up 10 bases; unmatched junction bases: 5. The DNA of the CDR3 is TGTGCTAGTGGTTTGGTAGGGACAGGGGAACGAAAACTGTTTTTT. This gives the protein CASGLVGTGERKLFF.

This chain connects TRBV28 to TRBJ1-4; no firm D call. The CDR3 contains 11 residues. Trimming shortened V by 10 bases and J by 5 bases, and 8 bases separated the two germline ends. Germline V CDR1 and CDR2: MDHEN, SYDVKM. CDR3 region: CATRLNEKLFF. The DNA of the CDR3 is TGTGCCACCAGGCTAAATGAAAAACTGTTTTTT. Complete variable domain (other parts from reference TRBV28 and TRBJ1-4): DVKVTQSSRYLVKRTGEKVFLECVQDMDHENMFWYRQDPGLGLRLIYFSYDVKMKEKGDIPEGYSVSREKKERFSLILESASTNQTSMYLCATRLNEKLFFGSGTQLSVL.

The chain carries TRBV27 and TRBJ1-5; 12 bases agree with TRBD1. In germline, CDR1 is MNHEY, CDR2 SMNVEV (reference sequence). With V trimmed by 6 bases and J by 4 bases, 10 bases remained unmatched. CDR3 length: 17 amino acids. The CDR3: CASSPRGGQGANQPQHF. The CDR3 DNA reads TGTGCCAGCAGCCCCCGGGGGGGACAGGGGGCGAATCAGCCCCAGCATTTT.

The J gene is TRBJ2-7, the V gene TRBV2; D not certain. CDR3 length: 12 amino acids. Germline V gives CDR1 SNHLY, CDR2 FYNNEI. V was trimmed by 7 bases and J by 6 bases, leaving 13 bases between them. CDR3 in DNA: TGTGCCAGCAAACCTGAACGAGGCGAGCAGTACTTC. Translated: CASKPERGEQYF.